The 7 T cell receptor beta chains presented below share a single source sample, sequenced in a study of shared clonotypes between healthy human individuals. This table comes from immunoSEQ multiplex PCR, and its TCRdb copy is limited to in-frame clones, with some not included. The table shows 2 million to 2.5 million clones, with approximately 96% occurring only once. The sequenced sample was naive CD4+ T cells sorted from blood. Subset indicated: CD45RA+ positively selected. The receptors derive from a man aged 18-30 years in good health.

The rearrangement uses TRBV5-8 and TRBJ2-7; D might be TRBD1 or TRBD2, each matching 5 bases. This CDR3 region has 15 residues. V lost 4 bases and J 3 bases, leaving 17 bases between the germline ends. The germline gives CDR1 SGHTS, CDR2 YDEGEE. CDR3 coding DNA: TGTGCCAGCAGCGCCGGGACCGACTTGGGCTACGAGCAGTACTTC. Translated: CASSAGTDLGYEQYF.

V and J are TRBV9 and TRBJ2-5, with 8 positions matching TRBD1. Germline trimming cut 0 bases from V and 5 bases from J; bases unmatched to any gene: 9. The CDR3 is made up of 16 amino acids. Germline CDR1 SGDLS, CDR2 YYNGEE. The chain's CDR3 is CASSVEGTGAWETQYF. Written as DNA, the CDR3 is TGTGCCAGCAGCGTAGAAGGGACAGGCGCTTGGGAGACCCAGTACTTC. The full variable domain, completed using reference TRBV9 and TRBJ2-5, is DSGVTQTPKHLITATGQRVTLRCSPRSGDLSVYWYQQSLDQGLQFLIQYYNGEERAKGNILERFSAQQFPDLHSELNLSSLELGDSALYFCASSVEGTGAWETQYFGPGTRLLVL.

This chain joins TRBV5-1 and TRBJ2-2, with TRBD2 matching over 12 bases. Germline CDR1 reads SGHRS; CDR2 reads YFSETQ. This CDR3 is 17 amino acids long. Unmatched junction bases numbered 3, after V lost 0 bases and J lost 3 bases. CDR3 in DNA: TGCGCCAGCAGCTTGGCCTCTAGCGGGAGGGACACCGGGGAGCTGTTTTTT. It specifies CASSLASSGRDTGELFF.

This clone was recorded only once. The chain carries TRBV7-8 and TRBJ1-3; D not certain. The CDR3 is 16 amino acids. The V gene lost 3 bases and the J gene lost 0 bases, with 12 bases spanning the gap. CDR1 is SGHVS and CDR2 is FQNEAQ in the germline V gene. The CDR3 bases are TGTGCCAGCAGCTTGGGCACAGTGTTCTCTGGAAACACCATATATTTT. Its translation: CASSLGTVFSGNTIYF. Based on the CDR3 plus reference TRBV7-8 and TRBJ1-3, the full variable domain is GAGVSQSPRYKVAKRGQDVALRCDPISGHVSLFWYQQALGQGPEFLTYFQNEAQLDKSGLPSDRFFAERPEGSVSTLKIQRTQQEDSAVYLCASSLGTVFSGNTIYFGEGSWLTVV.

This chain connects TRBV10-3 to TRBJ2-6; 10 nucleotides align to TRBD2. V was pared by 6 bases and J by 2 bases, with 7 bases of the junction left unmatched. Germline-derived CDR1 and CDR2 are ENHRY and SYGVKD. The CDR3 has 17 residues. This CDR3 reads CAIRVEREGPGANVLTF. The CDR3 bases are TGTGCCATCAGGGTCGAGCGGGAGGGCCCTGGGGCCAACGTCCTGACTTTC.

The CDR3 DNA is TGCGCCAGCAGTCAAACAATGAGGGGCAGCGACTCTTCTAACTATGGCTACACCTTC. This sequence encodes CASSQTMRGSDSSNYGYTF. The rearrangement joins TRBV23-1 to TRBJ1-2; D may be TRBD1 (5 bases). TRBV23-1 is an open reading frame, and its role is uncertain. V lost 2 bases, J lost 0 bases, and 22 bases lay in between. This CDR3 spans 19 amino acids.

The rearrangement joins TRBV7-9 to TRBJ2-7; TRBD1 matches at 9 bases. The germline CDR1 and CDR2 sequences are SEHNR and FQNEAQ (reference sequence). The CDR3 spans 14 residues. V lost 6 bases to trimming and J lost 6 bases; unmatched junction nucleotides: 9. CDR3: CASRINTGGGEQYF. The CDR3 nucleotides read TGTGCCAGCAGAATAAATACAGGGGGCGGCGAGCAGTACTTC.